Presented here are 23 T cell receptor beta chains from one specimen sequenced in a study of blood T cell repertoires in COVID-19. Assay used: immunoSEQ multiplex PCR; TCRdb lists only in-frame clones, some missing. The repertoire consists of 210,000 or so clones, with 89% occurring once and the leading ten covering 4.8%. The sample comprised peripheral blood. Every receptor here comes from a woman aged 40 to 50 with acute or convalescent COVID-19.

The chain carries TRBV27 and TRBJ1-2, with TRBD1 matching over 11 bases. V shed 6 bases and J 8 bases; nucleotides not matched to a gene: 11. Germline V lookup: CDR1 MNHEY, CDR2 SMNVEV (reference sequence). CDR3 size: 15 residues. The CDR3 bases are TGTGCCAGCAGAGCCCTAGGACAGGGGGCAAGGGGCTACACCTTC. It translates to CASRALGQGARGYTF.

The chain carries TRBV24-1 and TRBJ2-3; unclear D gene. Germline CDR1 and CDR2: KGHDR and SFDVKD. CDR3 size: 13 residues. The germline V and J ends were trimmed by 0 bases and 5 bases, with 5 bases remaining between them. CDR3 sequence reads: CATSDLFVDTQYF. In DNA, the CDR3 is TGTGCCACCAGTGATTTGTTCGTAGATACGCAGTATTTT.

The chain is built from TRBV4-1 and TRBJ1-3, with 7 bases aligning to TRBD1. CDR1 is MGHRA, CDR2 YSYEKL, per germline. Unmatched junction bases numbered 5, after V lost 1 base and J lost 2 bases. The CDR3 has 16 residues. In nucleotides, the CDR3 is TGCGCCAGCAGCCAAGTGGCAGGGGGAACTGGAAACACCATATATTTT. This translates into CASSQVAGGTGNTIYF.

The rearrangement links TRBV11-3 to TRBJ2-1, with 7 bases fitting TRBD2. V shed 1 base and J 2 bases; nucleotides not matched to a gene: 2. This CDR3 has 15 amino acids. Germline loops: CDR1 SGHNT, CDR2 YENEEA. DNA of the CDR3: TGTGCCAGCAGCTTAGGGGGGGGAACCTACAATGAGCAGTTCTTC. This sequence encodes CASSLGGGTYNEQFF.

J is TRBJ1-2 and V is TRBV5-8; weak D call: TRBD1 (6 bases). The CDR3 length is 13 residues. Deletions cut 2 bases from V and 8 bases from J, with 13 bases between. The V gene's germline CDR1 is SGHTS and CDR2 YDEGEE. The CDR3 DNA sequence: TGTGCCAGCAGCTTAACAGGGCATTACGGCTACACCTTC. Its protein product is CASSLTGHYGYTF. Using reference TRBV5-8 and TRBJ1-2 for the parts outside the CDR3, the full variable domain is EAGVTQSPTHLIKTRGQQATLRCSPISGHTSVYWYQQALGLGLQFLLWYDEGEERNRGNFPPRFSGRQFPNYSSELNVNALELEDSALYLCASSLTGHYGYTFGSGTRLTVV.

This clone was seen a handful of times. Written as DNA, the CDR3 is TGTGCCAGCAGCTTTGAGATAGACTACACTGAAGCTTTCTTT. As protein: CASSFEIDYTEAFF. This sequence joins TRBV5-6 and TRBJ1-1; D remains unclear. Germline CDR1 is SGHDT and CDR2 is YYEEEE. The length of the CDR3 is 14 residues. Trimming shortened V by 2 bases and J by 3 bases, and 11 bases separated the two germline ends.

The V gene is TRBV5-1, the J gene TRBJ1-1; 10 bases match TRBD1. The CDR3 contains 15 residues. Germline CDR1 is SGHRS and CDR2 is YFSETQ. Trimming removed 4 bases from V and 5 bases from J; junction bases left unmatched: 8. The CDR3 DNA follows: TGCGCCAGCAGCGGGGGGACAGGGGTCATAACTGAAGCTTTCTTT. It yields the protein CASSGGTGVITEAFF. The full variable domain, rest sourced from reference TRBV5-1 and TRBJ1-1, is KAGVTQTPRYLIKTRGQQVTLSCSPISGHRSVSWYQQTPGQGLQFLFEYFSETQRNKGNFPGRFSGRQFSNSRSEMNVSTLELGDSALYLCASSGGTGVITEAFFGQGTRLTVV.

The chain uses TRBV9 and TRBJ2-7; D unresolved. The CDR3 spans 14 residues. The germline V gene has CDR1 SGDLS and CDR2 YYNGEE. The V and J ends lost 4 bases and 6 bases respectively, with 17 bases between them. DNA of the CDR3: TGTGCCAGCAGCATATCCGACAACCCACTCGAGCAGTACGTC. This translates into CASSISDNPLEQYV.

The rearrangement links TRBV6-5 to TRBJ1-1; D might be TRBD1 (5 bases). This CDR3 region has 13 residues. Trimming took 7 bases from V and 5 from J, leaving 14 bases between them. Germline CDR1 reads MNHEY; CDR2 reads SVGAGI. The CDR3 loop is CASNYRLGTEAFF. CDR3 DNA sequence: TGTGCCAGCAACTACAGGCTGGGAACTGAAGCTTTCTTT.

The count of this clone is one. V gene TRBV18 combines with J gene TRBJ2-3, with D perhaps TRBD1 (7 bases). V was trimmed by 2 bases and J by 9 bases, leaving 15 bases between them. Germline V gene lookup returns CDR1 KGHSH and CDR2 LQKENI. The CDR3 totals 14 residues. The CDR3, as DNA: TGTGCCAGCTCACCAAATAGACAGGGAGGAACGCAGTATTTT. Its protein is CASSPNRQGGTQYF.

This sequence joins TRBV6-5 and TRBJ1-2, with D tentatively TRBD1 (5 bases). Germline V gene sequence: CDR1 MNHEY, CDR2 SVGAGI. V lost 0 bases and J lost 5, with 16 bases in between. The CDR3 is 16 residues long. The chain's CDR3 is CASSYSGLLGGYGYTF. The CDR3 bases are TGTGCCAGCAGTTACTCGGGACTCCTCGGGGGATATGGCTACACCTTC.

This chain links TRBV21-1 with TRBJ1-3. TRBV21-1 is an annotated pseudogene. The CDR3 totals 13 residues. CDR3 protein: CASRLSSGNTIYF. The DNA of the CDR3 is TGTGCCAGCAGACTTAGCTCTGGAAACACCATATATTTT.

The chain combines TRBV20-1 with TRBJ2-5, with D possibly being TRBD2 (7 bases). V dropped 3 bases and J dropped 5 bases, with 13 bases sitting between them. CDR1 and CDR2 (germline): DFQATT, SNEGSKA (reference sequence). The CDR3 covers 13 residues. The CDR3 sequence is CSASRGAVETQYF. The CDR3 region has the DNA TGCAGTGCTAGTCGGGGGGCGGTGGAGACCCAGTACTTC.

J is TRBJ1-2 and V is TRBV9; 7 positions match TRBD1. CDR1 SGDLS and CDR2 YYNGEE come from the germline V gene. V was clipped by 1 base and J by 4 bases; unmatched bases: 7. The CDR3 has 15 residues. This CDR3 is CASSVTPGGTYGYTF. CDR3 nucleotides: TGTGCCAGCAGCGTAACCCCAGGGGGGACCTATGGCTACACCTTC. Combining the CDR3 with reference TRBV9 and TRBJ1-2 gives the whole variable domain DSGVTQTPKHLITATGQRVTLRCSPRSGDLSVYWYQQSLDQGLQFLIQYYNGEERAKGNILERFSAQQFPDLHSELNLSSLELGDSALYFCASSVTPGGTYGYTFGSGTRLTVV.

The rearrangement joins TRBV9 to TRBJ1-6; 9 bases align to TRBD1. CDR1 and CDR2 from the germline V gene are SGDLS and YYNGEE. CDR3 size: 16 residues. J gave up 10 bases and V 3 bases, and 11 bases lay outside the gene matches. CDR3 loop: CASSATGGASPSPLHF. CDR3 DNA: TGTGCCAGCAGCGCTACAGGGGGCGCGTCGCCATCACCCCTCCACTTT.

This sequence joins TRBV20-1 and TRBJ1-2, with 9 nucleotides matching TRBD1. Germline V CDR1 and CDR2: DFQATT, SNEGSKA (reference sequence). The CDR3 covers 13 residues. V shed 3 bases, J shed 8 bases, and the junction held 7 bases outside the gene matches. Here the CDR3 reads CSASAGQGSGYTF. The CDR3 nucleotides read TGCAGTGCTAGTGCCGGACAGGGGAGCGGCTACACCTTC.

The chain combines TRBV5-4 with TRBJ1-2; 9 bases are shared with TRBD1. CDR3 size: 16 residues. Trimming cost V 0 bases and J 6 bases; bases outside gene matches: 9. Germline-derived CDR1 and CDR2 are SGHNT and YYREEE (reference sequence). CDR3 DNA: TGTGCCAGCAGCTTGGAAAGCCACAGGGACAGGGATGGCTACACCTTC. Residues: CASSLESHRDRDGYTF. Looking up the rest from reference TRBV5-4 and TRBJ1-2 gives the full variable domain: ETGVTQSPTHLIKTRGQQVTLRCSSQSGHNTVSWYQQALGQGPQFIFQYYREEENGRGNFPPRFSGLQFPNYSSELNVNALELDDSALYLCASSLESHRDRDGYTFGSGTRLTVV.

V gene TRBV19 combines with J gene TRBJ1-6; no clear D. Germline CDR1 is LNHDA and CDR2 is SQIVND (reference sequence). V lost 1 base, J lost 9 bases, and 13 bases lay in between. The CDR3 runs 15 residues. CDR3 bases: TGTGCCAGTAGTATAGCGTGGCGGTCGGGTTCACCCCTCCACTTT. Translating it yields CASSIAWRSGSPLHF.

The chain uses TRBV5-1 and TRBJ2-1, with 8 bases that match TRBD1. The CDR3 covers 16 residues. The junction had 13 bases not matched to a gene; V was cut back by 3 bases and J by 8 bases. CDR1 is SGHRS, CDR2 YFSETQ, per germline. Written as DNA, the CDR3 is TGCGCCAGCAGCTCCGGGACAGGTAAAATCCTGGATGAGCAGTTCTTC. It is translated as CASSSGTGKILDEQFF. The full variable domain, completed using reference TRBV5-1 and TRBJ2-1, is KAGVTQTPRYLIKTRGQQVTLSCSPISGHRSVSWYQQTPGQGLQFLFEYFSETQRNKGNFPGRFSGRQFSNSRSEMNVSTLELGDSALYLCASSSGTGKILDEQFFGPGTRLTVL.

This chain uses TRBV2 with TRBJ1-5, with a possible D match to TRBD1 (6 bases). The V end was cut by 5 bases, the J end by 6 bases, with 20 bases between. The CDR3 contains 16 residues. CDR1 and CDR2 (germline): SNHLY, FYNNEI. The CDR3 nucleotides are TGTGCCAGCAGTATGACTGCTGGAGGGGGGGGTCAGCCCCAGCATTTT. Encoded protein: CASSMTAGGGGQPQHF. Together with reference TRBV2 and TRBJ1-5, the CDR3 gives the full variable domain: EPEVTQTPSHQVTQMGQEVILRCVPISNHLYFYWYRQILGQKVEFLVSFYNNEISEKSEIFDDQFSVERPDGSNFTLKIRSTKLEDSAMYFCASSMTAGGGGQPQHFGDGTRLSIL.

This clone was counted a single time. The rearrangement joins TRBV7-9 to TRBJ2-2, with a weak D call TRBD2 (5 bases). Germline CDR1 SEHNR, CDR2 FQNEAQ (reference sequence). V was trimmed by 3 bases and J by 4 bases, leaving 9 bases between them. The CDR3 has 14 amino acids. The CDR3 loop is CASSFRTSTGELFF. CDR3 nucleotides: TGTGCCAGCAGCTTTAGGACTTCCACCGGGGAGCTGTTTTTT. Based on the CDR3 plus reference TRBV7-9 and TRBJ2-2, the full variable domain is DTGVSQNPRHKITKRGQNVTFRCDPISEHNRLYWYRQTLGQGPEFLTYFQNEAQLEKSRLLSDRFSAERPKGSFSTLEIQRTEQGDSAMYLCASSFRTSTGELFFGEGSRLTVL.

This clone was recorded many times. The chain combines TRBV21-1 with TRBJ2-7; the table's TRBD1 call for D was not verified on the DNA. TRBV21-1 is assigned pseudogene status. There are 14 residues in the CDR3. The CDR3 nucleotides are TGTGCCAGCAGCCCACCCCCCAGGGCAGACGAGCAGTACGTC. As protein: CASSPPPRADEQYV.

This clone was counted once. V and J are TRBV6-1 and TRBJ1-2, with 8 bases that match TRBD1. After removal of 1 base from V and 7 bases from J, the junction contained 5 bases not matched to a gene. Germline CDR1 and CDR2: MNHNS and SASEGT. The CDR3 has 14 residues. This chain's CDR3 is CASSEGTGWSGYTF. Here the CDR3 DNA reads TGTGCCAGCAGTGAAGGGACAGGGTGGTCTGGCTACACCTTC.